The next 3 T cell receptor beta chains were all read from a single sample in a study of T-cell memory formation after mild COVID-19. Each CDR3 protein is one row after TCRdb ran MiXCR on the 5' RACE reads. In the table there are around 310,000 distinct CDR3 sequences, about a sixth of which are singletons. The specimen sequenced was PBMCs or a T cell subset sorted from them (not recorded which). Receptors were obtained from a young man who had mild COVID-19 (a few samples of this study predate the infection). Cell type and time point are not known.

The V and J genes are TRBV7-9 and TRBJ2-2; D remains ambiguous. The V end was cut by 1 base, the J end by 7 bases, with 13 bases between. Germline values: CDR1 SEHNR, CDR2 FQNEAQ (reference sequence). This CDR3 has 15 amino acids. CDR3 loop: CASSLDRIYDGELFF. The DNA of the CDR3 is TGTGCCAGCAGCTTAGACCGTATTTATGACGGGGAGCTGTTTTTT.

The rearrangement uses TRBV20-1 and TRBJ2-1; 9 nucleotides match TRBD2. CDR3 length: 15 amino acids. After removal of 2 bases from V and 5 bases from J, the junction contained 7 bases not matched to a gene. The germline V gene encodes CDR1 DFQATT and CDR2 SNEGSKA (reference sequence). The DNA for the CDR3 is TGCAGTGCTAGAAAAAGCGGGGGGATGGACAATGAGCAGTTCTTC. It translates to CSARKSGGMDNEQFF.

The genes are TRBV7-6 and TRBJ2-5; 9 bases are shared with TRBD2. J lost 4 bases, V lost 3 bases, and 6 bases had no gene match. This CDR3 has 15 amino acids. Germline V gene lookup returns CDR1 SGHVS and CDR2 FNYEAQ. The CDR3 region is CASSFAGGRGETQYF. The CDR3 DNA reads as TGTGCCAGCAGCTTTGCGGGGGGGCGCGGAGAGACCCAGTACTTC.